This T cell receptor beta chain was obtained from a study of OX40 agonist ivuxolimab in advanced cancers. Study in general: Patients received ivuxolimab, an agonistic anti-OX40 (CD134) antibody. Three partial responders included one hepatocellular carcinoma patient and two cutaneous melanoma patients. Notes on the study in general: Among the lowest levels of clonal expansion were found in partial responders at 0.1-3.0 mg/kg. Clonal expansion by week 6 occurred in CD4+ and CD8+ blood T cells (at 0.1 to 3.0 mg/kg).

There are a few counts of this clone. What it binds is unknown. Clones were sequenced by immunoSEQ multiplex PCR, and TCRdb holds only the in-frame ones, with some missing. The table shows 14,000 or so clones, with about four fifths occurring only once. Germline V gives CDR1 SGHRS, CDR2 YFSETQ. The CDR3 extends over 13 amino acids. The V end lost 1 base, the J end lost 1 base, and 5 bases lay between the germline ends. The TCR comes from an adult with an advanced solid tumor such as melanoma, head and neck, liver or kidney cancer. The sequences come from CD4+ or CD8+ T cells sorted from blood, collected in a trial of the OX40 agonist ivuxolimab. This chain uses TRBV5-1 with TRBJ1-1, with D possibly being TRBD1 (5 bases). The DNA of the CDR3 is TGCGCCAGCAGCTTGACAGGGAACACTGAAGCTTTCTTT. It encodes CASSLTGNTEAFF. The full variable domain, its missing parts supplied by reference TRBV5-1 and TRBJ1-1, is KAGVTQTPRYLIKTRGQQVTLSCSPISGHRSVSWYQQTPGQGLQFLFEYFSETQRNKGNFPGRFSGRQFSNSRSEMNVSTLELGDSALYLCASSLTGNTEAFFGQGTRLTVV.